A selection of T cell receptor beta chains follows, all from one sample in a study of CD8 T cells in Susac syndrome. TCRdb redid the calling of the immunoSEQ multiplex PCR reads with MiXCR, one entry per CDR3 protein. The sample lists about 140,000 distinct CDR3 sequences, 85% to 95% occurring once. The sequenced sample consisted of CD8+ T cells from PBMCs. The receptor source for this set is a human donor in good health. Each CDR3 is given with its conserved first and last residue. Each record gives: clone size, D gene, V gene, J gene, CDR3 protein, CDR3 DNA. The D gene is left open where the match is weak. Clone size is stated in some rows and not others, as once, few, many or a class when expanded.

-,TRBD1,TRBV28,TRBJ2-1,CASSSNKRQGNYNEQFF,TGTGCCAGCAGTTCAAACAAACGACAGGGAAACTACAATGAGCAGTTCTTC
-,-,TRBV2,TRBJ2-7,CASRAALSGEQYF,TGTGCCAGCAGGGCGGCTCTTTCGGGGGAGCAGTACTTC
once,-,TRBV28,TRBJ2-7,CASTLREEQYF,TGTGCCAGCACCCTCCGGGAGGAGCAGTACTTC
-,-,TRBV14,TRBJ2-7,CASSPLGQDYEQYF,TGTGCCAGCAGCCCCTTAGGGCAGGACTACGAGCAGTACTTC
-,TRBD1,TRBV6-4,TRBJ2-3,CASSDSSWTGITDTQYF,TGTGCCAGCAGTGACTCTAGCTGGACAGGGATCACAGATACGCAGTATTTT
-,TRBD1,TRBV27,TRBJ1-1,CASTTGGYTEAFF,TGTGCCAGCACCACAGGGGGCTATACTGAAGCTTTCTTT
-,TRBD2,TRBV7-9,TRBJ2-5,CASSPTLLFGLAGWETQYF,TGTGCCAGCAGCCCTACCCTCCTTTTTGGACTAGCGGGATGGGAGACCCAGTACTTC
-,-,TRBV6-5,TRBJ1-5,CASTPGGGAQPQHF,TGTGCCAGCACCCCCGGGGGAGGGGCACAGCCCCAGCATTTT
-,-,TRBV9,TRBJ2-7,CASSGPQLSYEQYF,TGTGCCAGCAGCGGTCCACAACTCTCCTACGAGCAGTACTTC
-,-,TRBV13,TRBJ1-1,CASGGRNTEAFF,TGTGCCAGCGGGGGGCGGAACACTGAAGCTTTCTTT
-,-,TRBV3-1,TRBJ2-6,CASSLSLGPLGGANVLTF,TGTGCCAGCAGCCTCTCCCTCGGGCCTCTGGGCGGGGCCAACGTCCTGACTTTC
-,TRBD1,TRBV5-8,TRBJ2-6,CASPSTGYGANVLTF,TGTGCCAGCCCTTCGACAGGGTACGGGGCCAACGTCCTGACTTTC
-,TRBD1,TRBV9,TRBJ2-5,CASSDQGGRETQYF,TGTGCCAGCAGCGATCAAGGGGGCCGGGAGACCCAGTACTTC
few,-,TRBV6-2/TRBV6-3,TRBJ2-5,CASGETQYF,TGTGCCAGTGGAGAGACCCAGTACTTC
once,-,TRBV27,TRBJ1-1,CASRTDRMNTEAFF,TGTGCCAGCAGGACCGACAGGATGAACACTGAAGCTTTCTTT
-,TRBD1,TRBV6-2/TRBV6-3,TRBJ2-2,CASSYGTGNTGELFF,TGTGCCAGCAGTTATGGGACAGGGAACACCGGGGAGCTGTTTTTT
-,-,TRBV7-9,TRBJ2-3,CASSLSYRVPREADTQYF,TGTGCCAGCAGCTTAAGTTACAGGGTTCCTCGGGAAGCAGATACGCAGTATTTT
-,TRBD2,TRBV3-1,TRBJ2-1,CASSRGLAGGDEQFF,TGTGCCAGCAGTCGAGGACTAGCGGGAGGGGATGAGCAGTTCTTC
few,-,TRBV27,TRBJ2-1,CASSLYTKGEQFF,TGTGCCAGCAGTTTATATACGAAGGGGGAGCAGTTCTTC
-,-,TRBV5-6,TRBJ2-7,CASSSGTDRLEQYF,TGTGCCAGCAGCTCCGGGACCGATCGATTGGAGCAGTACTTC
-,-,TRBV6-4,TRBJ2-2,CASKAGDTGELFF,TGTGCCAGCAAGGCCGGGGACACCGGGGAGCTGTTTTTT
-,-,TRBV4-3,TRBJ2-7,CASSQERGEPYEQYF,TGCGCCAGCAGCCAAGAAAGAGGGGAGCCCTACGAGCAGTACTTC
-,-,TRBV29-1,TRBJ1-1,CSVDDGGTSHTEAFF,TGCAGCGTTGATGACGGTGGGACCTCTCACACTGAAGCTTTCTTT
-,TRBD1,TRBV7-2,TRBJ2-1,CASSLPDRGYYNEQFF,TGTGCCAGCAGTTTACCGGACAGGGGTTACTACAATGAGCAGTTCTTC
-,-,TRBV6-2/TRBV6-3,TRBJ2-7,CASSYSQIYEQYF,TGTGCCAGCAGTTATTCGCAGATCTACGAGCAGTACTTC
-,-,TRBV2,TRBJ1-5,CASGAGVSNQPQHF,TGTGCCAGCGGCGCGGGGGTGAGCAATCAGCCCCAGCATTTT
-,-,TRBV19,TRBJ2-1,CASSVPEYNEQFF,TGTGCCAGTAGTGTTCCGGAATACAATGAGCAGTTCTTC
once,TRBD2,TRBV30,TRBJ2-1,CACEKRGYNEQFF,TGTGCCTGTGAGAAGCGGGGTTACAATGAGCAGTTCTTC
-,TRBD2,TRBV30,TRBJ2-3,CAWSGASGTDTQYF,TGTGCCTGGAGTGGGGCTAGCGGGACAGATACGCAGTATTTT
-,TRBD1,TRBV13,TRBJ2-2,CASSFDGTGPTGELFF,TGTGCCAGCAGCTTTGACGGGACAGGACCCACCGGGGAGCTGTTTTTT
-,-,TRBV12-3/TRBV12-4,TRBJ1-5,CASSWMNQPQHF,TGTGCCAGCAGTTGGATGAATCAGCCCCAGCATTTT
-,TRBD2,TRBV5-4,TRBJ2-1,CASSPGGVTSGMYNEQFF,TGTGCCAGCAGCCCCGGGGGGGTGACTAGCGGGATGTACAATGAGCAGTTCTTC
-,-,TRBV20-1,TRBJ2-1,CSANWESSYNEQFF,TGCAGTGCCAACTGGGAAAGCTCCTACAATGAGCAGTTCTTC
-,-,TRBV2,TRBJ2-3,CASIPRGVPDTQYF,TGTGCCAGCATTCCCCGGGGAGTACCAGATACGCAGTATTTT
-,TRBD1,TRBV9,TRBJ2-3,CASSIGTGSDTQYF,TGTGCCAGCAGCATCGGGACAGGGTCAGATACGCAGTATTTT
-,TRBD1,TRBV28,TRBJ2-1,CASRPRTGSGEQFF,TGTGCCAGCAGGCCCAGGACAGGGTCGGGTGAGCAGTTCTTC